A single sample gave rise to the 4 T cell receptor beta chains below, sequenced in a study of CD8+ T cells in alopecia areata. RNA extraction was followed by reverse transcription into cDNA, which acted as the sequencing template. Data came from immunoSEQ multiplex PCR; TCRdb stores just in-frame clones and leaves some out. The table includes 150,000 to 200,000 clones, 45% to 60% detected once. Regarding treatment: oral pan-JAK inhibitor, 5-10 mg twice daily. The sample here was CD8+ T cells sorted from blood, taken between weeks 51 and 54, from a patient treated with tofacitinib. The receptors were gathered from a human donor with alopecia areata.

The J gene is TRBJ1-6, the V gene TRBV5-1; TRBD1 aligns across 8 bases. Germline CDR1 SGHRS, CDR2 YFSETQ. There are 16 residues in the CDR3. Germline trimming cut 4 bases from V and 8 bases from J; bases unmatched to any gene: 11. The CDR3 spells CASSPTTGARDSPLHF. The CDR3 DNA sequence: TGCGCCAGCAGCCCTACGACAGGGGCGAGGGATTCACCCCTCCACTTT.

In its sample, this clone was seen a few times. The chain recombines TRBV11-1 with TRBJ2-2; maybe TRBD2 (6 bases). This CDR3 has 14 residues. The V gene lost 5 bases and the J gene lost 7 bases, with 14 bases spanning the gap. CDR1 is SGHAT and CDR2 is FQDESV in the germline V gene (reference sequence). The CDR3: CASSPPSAGGELFF. The CDR3 bases are TGTGCCAGCAGCCCCCCTAGCGCTGGCGGGGAGCTGTTTTTT.

The chain employs TRBV19 and TRBJ2-2; 8 nucleotides align to TRBD1. Germline V gives CDR1 LNHDA, CDR2 SQIVND (reference sequence). J lost 7 bases, V lost 6 bases, and 4 bases had no gene match. The CDR3 is 13 amino acids. Written as DNA, the CDR3 is TGTGCCAGTAGCCTTGACAGGGGCGGGGAGCTGTTTTTT. Its protein product is CASSLDRGGELFF. Combining the CDR3 with reference TRBV19 and TRBJ2-2 gives the whole variable domain DGGITQSPKYLFRKEGQNVTLSCEQNLNHDAMYWYRQDPGQGLRLIYYSQIVNDFQKGDIAEGYSVSREKKESFPLTVTSAQKNPTAFYLCASSLDRGGELFFGEGSRLTVL.

The count of this clone is one. The chain couples TRBV27 to TRBJ1-2; 8 nucleotides agree with TRBD1. The ends lost 5 bases at V and 4 bases at J; junction bases unmatched: 6. CDR1 is MNHEY, CDR2 SMNVEV, per germline (reference sequence). The CDR3 has 14 residues. This CDR3 is CASSPQTGAYGYTF. The CDR3 DNA reads TGTGCCAGCAGTCCGCAGACAGGGGCCTATGGCTACACCTTC.